The 27 T cell receptor beta chains below come from one sample, sequenced in a study of cytomegalovirus exposure and HLA in healthy donors. The PCR was carried out with 60 Vbeta primers and 13 Jbeta primers. Here immunoSEQ multiplex PCR was the method, and the copy in TCRdb shows in-frame clones only, minus some. The sample lists 75,000 to 95,000 clones, around 78% occurring once. The sequenced material came from PBMCs. Receptors were obtained from a male donor in good health and CMV-seropositive.

This chain connects TRBV21-1 to TRBJ2-1; the D segment call TRBD1 is taken from the table without a DNA check. TRBV21-1 is flagged as a pseudogene. CDR3 size: 18 residues. The CDR3 loop reads CASSIRGSGTDSYNEQFF. For the CDR3, the DNA is TGTGCCAGCAGCATCCGAGGATCCGGGACAGACTCCTACAATGAGCAGTTCTTC.

The chain couples TRBV28 to TRBJ1-1; D ambiguous. The ends were cut back, 4 bases at V and 5 bases at J, with 8 bases in the middle. Germline assignment: CDR1 MDHEN and CDR2 SYDVKM. CDR3 length: 12 residues. Here the CDR3 reads CASSSGLTEAFF. In nucleotides, the CDR3 is TGTGCCAGCAGTTCCGGACTTACTGAAGCTTTCTTT.

The V gene is TRBV30, the J gene TRBJ1-2, with TRBD1 as a possible D gene (6 bases). V dropped 2 bases and J dropped 4 bases, with 11 bases sitting between them. Germline-derived CDR1 and CDR2 are GTSNPN and SVGIG (reference sequence). The CDR3 is 13 amino acids. The chain's CDR3 is CAWSLGQSYGYTF. The CDR3 bases are TGTGCCTGGAGTTTAGGACAGAGCTATGGCTACACCTTC.

CDR3 region: CASSPRTSGGEQFF. Here the CDR3 DNA reads TGTGCCAGCAGCCCTCGGACTAGCGGGGGCGAGCAGTTCTTC. The chain is built from TRBV7-2 and TRBJ2-1, with 13 positions matching TRBD2. Germline-derived CDR1 and CDR2 are SGHTA and FQGNSA. V gave up 5 bases and J gave up 10 bases; unmatched junction bases: 5. This CDR3 spans 14 amino acids.

V is TRBV4-1 and J is TRBJ2-3; D gene uncertain. The germline V gene encodes CDR1 MGHRA and CDR2 YSYEKL. There are 15 residues in the CDR3. V lost 4 bases and J 6 bases, leaving 17 bases between the germline ends. The CDR3, as DNA: TGCGCCAGCAGCCTCAACTACCCCTCCGGTGATACGCAGTATTTT. It codes for CASSLNYPSGDTQYF.

V and J are TRBV5-1 and TRBJ2-5, with 7 bases identical to TRBD1. The CDR3 covers 16 residues. V shed 0 bases and J 4 bases; nucleotides not matched to a gene: 9. Germline CDR1 is SGHRS and CDR2 is YFSETQ. CDR3 sequence: CASSLVATGKGETQYF. In DNA form, the CDR3 reads TGCGCCAGCAGCTTGGTAGCGACAGGGAAGGGAGAGACCCAGTACTTC.

The chain recombines TRBV28 with TRBJ1-1; the match to TRBD1 covers 7 bases. J lost 5 bases, V lost 5 bases, and 8 bases had no gene match. This CDR3 has 14 residues. The germline CDR1 and CDR2 sequences are MDHEN and SYDVKM. The CDR3 bases are TGTGCCAGCAGTGCGGGACAGCAAGAGACTGAAGCTTTCTTT. Its protein product is CASSAGQQETEAFF.

V usage is TRBV4-1 and J usage is TRBJ2-5, with 10 bases aligning to TRBD2. Per the germline V gene, CDR1 is MGHRA and CDR2 is YSYEKL. The CDR3 runs to 17 residues. The ends lost 1 base at V and 4 bases at J; junction bases unmatched: 9. CDR3 sequence reads: CASSQGILAGARETQYF. CDR3 sequence (DNA): TGCGCCAGCAGCCAAGGGATTCTAGCGGGAGCCAGAGAGACCCAGTACTTC.

The chain carries TRBV6-5 and TRBJ2-7, with D hard to call. Trimming took 2 bases from V and 7 from J, leaving 12 bases between them. The CDR3 covers 13 residues. Germline V gene lookup returns CDR1 MNHEY and CDR2 SVGAGI. Here the CDR3 DNA reads TGTGCCAGCAGTTACCACTCGACCGGGGAGCAGTACTTC. Its translation: CASSYHSTGEQYF.

On this clone: A read error may produce the germline difference seen at one junction end. The chain is built from TRBV16 and TRBJ1-1, with D tentatively TRBD1 (6 bases). Germline CDR1 KGHSY, CDR2 FQNENV. The CDR3 has 16 residues. The CDR3 sequence is CASSQSRLGANAEAFF. As DNA, the CDR3 is TGTGCCAGCAGCCAATCTCGTCTGGGGGCGAACGCTGAAGCTTTCTTT.

The V gene is TRBV5-1, the J gene TRBJ2-4; 7 nucleotides line up with TRBD2. The CDR3 is 15 amino acids. CDR1 is SGHRS, CDR2 YFSETQ, per germline. The trim removed 7 bases at V and 2 bases at J, leaving 9 bases unmatched. The CDR3 protein is CASGGGDGTKNIQYF. CDR3 in DNA: TGCGCCAGCGGGGGGGGTGACGGTACCAAAAACATTCAGTACTTC.

The V call is TRBV5-1, the J call TRBJ2-7, with TRBD1 identical over 7 bases. Germline CDR1 reads SGHRS; CDR2 reads YFSETQ. V dropped 4 bases and J dropped 3; count of bases not matched to a gene: 7. The CDR3 runs 14 residues. Here the CDR3 DNA reads TGCGCCAGCAGCCTGACAGGGAAGGGCTACGAGCAGTACTTC. This translates into CASSLTGKGYEQYF.

The V gene is TRBV2, the J gene TRBJ2-7, with TRBD2 matching over 10 bases. This CDR3 has 17 residues. The germline V gene encodes CDR1 SNHLY and CDR2 FYNNEI. The junction had 15 bases not matched to a gene; V was cut back by 7 bases and J by 3 bases. The CDR3 DNA sequence: TGTGCCAGCACCAACGTGGCTAGCGGGAGCCGGGTCTACGAGCAGTACTTC. Its protein is CASTNVASGSRVYEQYF.

This clone was detected only a few times. The chain combines TRBV6-5 with TRBJ1-1; no clear D. V dropped 6 bases and J dropped 1 base, with 12 bases sitting between them. CDR1 is MNHEY, CDR2 SVGAGI, per germline. This CDR3 has 14 residues. The CDR3: CASRPNQRNTEAFF. For the CDR3, the DNA is TGTGCCAGCAGACCTAATCAGCGGAACACTGAAGCTTTCTTT.

This chain connects TRBV7-6 to TRBJ2-1, with 8 bases identical to TRBD1. J was trimmed by 7 bases and V by 1 base; bases with no gene match: 9. The germline gives CDR1 SGHVS, CDR2 FNYEAQ. The CDR3 length is 16 residues. The CDR3 DNA reads as TGTGCCAGCAGCTTAGATCAAGGACAGGGTCGGAATGAGCAGTTCTTC. It encodes CASSLDQGQGRNEQFF.

V is TRBV9 and J is TRBJ2-1; D possibly corresponds to TRBD1 (6 bases). Trimming shortened V by 0 bases and J by 5 bases, and 9 bases separated the two germline ends. In germline, CDR1 is SGDLS, CDR2 YYNGEE. CDR3 length equals 14 residues. The CDR3 DNA is TGTGCCAGCAGCGTAGAGGGACAAGACAATGAGCAGTTCTTC. Amino acid sequence: CASSVEGQDNEQFF.

The chain employs TRBV7-9 and TRBJ2-1, with 11 positions matching TRBD2. In germline, CDR1 is SEHNR, CDR2 FQNEAQ (reference sequence). The CDR3 covers 15 residues. The junction had 5 bases not matched to a gene; V was cut back by 0 bases and J by 10 bases. The CDR3 reads CASSLATSGAREQFF. The CDR3, as DNA: TGTGCCAGCAGCTTAGCGACTAGCGGGGCCCGGGAGCAGTTCTTC.

The chain couples TRBV6-5 to TRBJ1-2; D is uncertain. This CDR3 has 13 amino acids. V lost 0 bases, J lost 4 bases, and 6 bases lay in between. Germline-derived CDR1 and CDR2 are MNHEY and SVGAGI. The CDR3 loop reads CASSYSEGYGYTF. In DNA form, the CDR3 reads TGTGCCAGCAGTTACTCGGAGGGCTATGGCTACACCTTC.

This clone was seen only a few times. The J gene is TRBJ2-5, the V gene TRBV18, with unresolved D. V lost 2 bases to trimming and J lost 1 base, with 8 bases between them. The CDR3 consists of 14 residues. Germline V lookup: CDR1 KGHSH, CDR2 LQKENI. This chain's CDR3 is CASSPTELQETQYF. The CDR3 DNA follows: TGTGCCAGCTCACCAACGGAGCTCCAAGAGACCCAGTACTTC.

This rearrangement joins TRBV6-5 to TRBJ2-5; 7 positions match TRBD1. The germline gives CDR1 MNHEY, CDR2 SVGAGI. The CDR3 totals 15 residues. Trimming cost V 6 bases and J 4 bases; bases outside gene matches: 11. DNA for the CDR3: TGTGCCAGCAGCGTTCGACAGGGTATCACAGAGACCCAGTACTTC. It codes for CASSVRQGITETQYF.

The chain employs TRBV2 and TRBJ1-2; TRBD1 agrees at 9 bases. Germline V gene data show CDR1 as SNHLY and CDR2 as FYNNEI. This CDR3 spans 14 amino acids. J gave up 8 bases and V 6 bases, and 10 bases lay outside the gene matches. The CDR3 here is CASRESLDRGGYTF. The CDR3 coding sequence is TGTGCCAGCAGGGAATCCCTGGACAGGGGAGGCTACACCTTC. The full variable domain, completed using reference TRBV2 and TRBJ1-2, is EPEVTQTPSHQVTQMGQEVILRCVPISNHLYFYWYRQILGQKVEFLVSFYNNEISEKSEIFDDQFSVERPDGSNFTLKIRSTKLEDSAMYFCASRESLDRGGYTFGSGTRLTVV.

This sequence joins TRBV28 and TRBJ1-2, with D perhaps TRBD1 (6 bases). Deletions cut 7 bases from V and 8 bases from J, with 20 bases between. Germline V lookup: CDR1 MDHEN, CDR2 SYDVKM. The CDR3 consists of 14 residues. The CDR3 bases are TGTGCCAGCACCGATGCGACAGGAGGAAGAGGCTACACCTTC. Translating it yields CASTDATGGRGYTF.

The rearrangement links TRBV5-1 to TRBJ2-3, with D maybe TRBD2 (6 bases). The CDR3 is made up of 15 amino acids. Germline V gene lookup returns CDR1 SGHRS and CDR2 YFSETQ. V was trimmed by 5 bases and J by 2 bases, leaving 15 bases between them. CDR3 DNA sequence: TGCGCCAGCAGGGACGGTAGCGGCCTCACAGATACGCAGTATTTT. Translation: CASRDGSGLTDTQYF. Drawing the rest from reference TRBV5-1 and TRBJ2-3, the complete variable domain is KAGVTQTPRYLIKTRGQQVTLSCSPISGHRSVSWYQQTPGQGLQFLFEYFSETQRNKGNFPGRFSGRQFSNSRSEMNVSTLELGDSALYLCASRDGSGLTDTQYFGPGTRLTVL.

This clone was counted only a few times. This rearrangement joins TRBV28 to TRBJ2-1; 7 nucleotides agree with TRBD2. The V and J ends lost 5 bases and 3 bases, in that order; junction bases with no gene match: 10. Germline V gene lookup returns CDR1 MDHEN and CDR2 SYDVKM. This CDR3 is 16 amino acids long. The CDR3 is CASSPLRTRGYNEQFF. The CDR3, as DNA: TGTGCCAGCAGTCCTCTAAGGACTAGGGGCTACAATGAGCAGTTCTTC.

The rearrangement joins TRBV2 to TRBJ1-6; 10 positions agree with TRBD1. The junction had 11 bases not matched to a gene; V was cut back by 2 bases and J by 10 bases. The CDR3 consists of 17 residues. CDR1 and CDR2 from the germline V gene are SNHLY and FYNNEI. The CDR3 nucleotides are TGTGCCAGCAGTGAACGCGCACCGGACAGGGGGAAATCACCCCTCCACTTT. The encoded protein is CASSERAPDRGKSPLHF. Looking up the rest from reference TRBV2 and TRBJ1-6 gives the full variable domain: EPEVTQTPSHQVTQMGQEVILRCVPISNHLYFYWYRQILGQKVEFLVSFYNNEISEKSEIFDDQFSVERPDGSNFTLKIRSTKLEDSAMYFCASSERAPDRGKSPLHFGNGTRLTVT.

This chain joins TRBV19 and TRBJ2-3, with 7 positions matching TRBD2. CDR1 is LNHDA, CDR2 SQIVND, per germline (reference sequence). The length of the CDR3 is 14 residues. Unmatched junction bases numbered 5, after V lost 7 bases and J lost 1 base. Here the CDR3 reads CASTWGGGTDTQYF. The CDR3 DNA reads as TGTGCCAGTACGTGGGGGGGAGGCACAGATACGCAGTATTTT. Using reference TRBV19 and TRBJ2-3 for the parts outside the CDR3, the full variable domain is DGGITQSPKYLFRKEGQNVTLSCEQNLNHDAMYWYRQDPGQGLRLIYYSQIVNDFQKGDIAEGYSVSREKKESFPLTVTSAQKNPTAFYLCASTWGGGTDTQYFGPGTRLTVL.

The chain has TRBV2 and TRBJ1-5, with a possible D match to TRBD1 (5 bases). Per the germline V gene, CDR1 is SNHLY and CDR2 is FYNNEI. Trimming pared 6 bases from V and 0 bases from J, leaving 9 bases between. The CDR3 runs to 14 residues. The CDR3 DNA is TGTGCCAGCAGCGGACACTATAGCAATCAGCCCCAGCATTTT. This encodes CASSGHYSNQPQHF.